Listed below are T cell receptor beta chains from one sample, sequenced in a study of T cell responses to AZD1222 COVID-19 vaccine. Sequencing was performed with immunoSEQ multiplex PCR; in TCRdb, only in-frame clones are kept and a portion is missing. The sample has 150,000 to 200,000 clones, around 87% seen once; the top ten hold 2.7%. The sample in question was peripheral blood, obtained on day 0 of MenACWY control vaccination. Receptor source: an adult in good health. The CDR3 runs from the conserved cysteine through the conserved F or W. D genes are given only for firm matches. A clone size is listed for some rows: how often the clone was seen (once, few, many), or a class if it is expanded.

v_gene	j_gene	abundance	d_gene	CDR3aa	CDR3nt
TRBV2	TRBJ2-7	.	.	CASSGYEQYF	TGTGCCAGCTCAGGCTACGAGCAGTACTTC
TRBV7-3	TRBJ2-1	.	.	CASSLDGNPYNEQFF	TGTGCCAGCAGCTTAGACGGGAACCCCTACAATGAGCAGTTCTTC
TRBV12-3/TRBV12-4	TRBJ2-7	.	.	CASNLGNSYEQYF	TGTGCCAGCAATTTAGGAAACTCCTACGAGCAGTACTTC
TRBV28	TRBJ2-7	once	.	CASSFLGAYEQYF	TGTGCCAGCAGTTTCTTGGGGGCCTACGAGCAGTACTTC
TRBV4-2	TRBJ2-5	.	.	CASSPRPGVSETQYF	TGTGCCAGCAGCCCGCGCCCGGGAGTAAGCGAGACCCAGTACTTC
TRBV5-1	TRBJ1-4	.	.	CASSLIGATNEKLFF	TGCGCCAGCAGCTTGATAGGTGCAACTAATGAAAAACTGTTTTTT
TRBV6-6	TRBJ1-2	.	.	CASSYSAAGVYGYTF	TGTGCCAGCAGTTACTCGGCAGCGGGGGTCTATGGCTACACCTTC
TRBV12-3/TRBV12-4	TRBJ2-5	once	.	CASSLGTVGTQYF	TGTGCCAGCAGTTTAGGTACAGTGGGGACCCAGTACTTC
TRBV9	TRBJ2-7	few	.	CASSVGGAMYEQYF	TGTGCCAGCAGCGTAGGAGGGGCTATGTACGAGCAGTACTTC
TRBV29-1	TRBJ2-3	.	TRBD2	CSVEASGSTDTQYF	TGCAGCGTTGAGGCTAGCGGCAGCACAGATACGCAGTATTTT
TRBV28	TRBJ2-3	.	.	CASSFTGLQDTQYF	TGTGCCAGCAGTTTCACTGGCCTCCAAGATACGCAGTATTTT
TRBV5-1	TRBJ2-2	.	TRBD2	CASSGGTTGAGELFF	TGCGCCAGCAGCGGCGGGACTACCGGGGCCGGGGAGCTGTTTTTT
TRBV28	TRBJ1-5	.	.	CASSFPGGNQPQHF	TGTGCCAGCAGTTTCCCTGGGGGCAATCAGCCCCAGCATTTT
TRBV6-5	TRBJ1-1	.	.	CASSNIDPRNTEAFF	TGTGCCAGCAGTAATATTGACCCAAGGAACACTGAAGCTTTCTTT
TRBV9	TRBJ2-3	few	.	CASSVGPIWGPQYF	TGTGCCAGCAGCGTAGGTCCCATCTGGGGCCCGCAGTATTTT
TRBV7-8	TRBJ1-3	.	TRBD1	CASSPEGQGAYSSRNTIYF	TGTGCCAGCAGCCCCGAGGGACAGGGGGCCTACTCTTCTCGAAACACCATATATTTT
TRBV12-3/TRBV12-4	TRBJ1-1	.	TRBD1	CASSATGGTEAFF	TGTGCCAGCAGTGCCACAGGGGGCACTGAAGCTTTCTTT
TRBV6-5	TRBJ2-7	.	TRBD2	CASSFLKTSGPYEQYF	TGTGCCAGCAGTTTTCTGAAGACTAGCGGTCCCTACGAGCAGTACTTC
TRBV2	TRBJ1-1	.	TRBD1	CASSRTGGLNTEAFF	TGTGCCAGCAGTAGGACAGGGGGTCTGAACACTGAAGCTTTCTTT
TRBV6-5	TRBJ2-7	.	TRBD1	CASSYSGQGVYEQYF	TGTGCCAGCAGTTACTCTGGACAGGGGGTCTACGAGCAGTACTTC
TRBV27	TRBJ1-1	few	TRBD1	CASSLGGQGGGNTEAFF	TGTGCCAGCAGTTTGGGGGGACAGGGCGGTGGGAACACTGAAGCTTTCTTT
TRBV4-1	TRBJ2-7	.	.	CASSHPLTESSYEQYF	TGCGCCAGCAGCCACCCTTTGACGGAAAGCTCCTACGAGCAGTACTTC
TRBV4-2	TRBJ2-7	.	.	CASSLQGDIPYEQYF	TGTGCCAGCAGCCTACAGGGAGATATCCCCTACGAGCAGTACTTC
TRBV4-2	TRBJ1-2	.	TRBD1	CASSQGSTGGTGYTF	TGTGCCAGCAGCCAGGGCTCCACAGGGGGCACTGGCTACACCTTC
TRBV18	TRBJ1-4	few	.	CASSPWGATNEKLFF	TGTGCCAGCTCACCATGGGGAGCAACTAATGAAAAACTGTTTTTT
TRBV20-1	TRBJ2-6	.	.	CSASNRFSGANVLTF	TGCAGTGCTAGTAACCGTTTCTCAGGGGCCAACGTCCTGACTTTC
TRBV15	TRBJ1-5	.	TRBD1	CATSRDHRGGNQPQHF	TGTGCCACCAGCAGAGATCACAGGGGTGGGAATCAGCCCCAGCATTTT
TRBV5-6	TRBJ2-3	.	TRBD1	CASSFGTGTDTQYF	TGTGCCAGCAGCTTTGGGACAGGGACAGATACGCAGTATTTT
TRBV6-1	TRBJ1-3	once	.	CASSEHRPFSGNTIYF	TGTGCCAGCAGTGAGCACAGACCTTTCTCTGGAAACACCATATATTTT